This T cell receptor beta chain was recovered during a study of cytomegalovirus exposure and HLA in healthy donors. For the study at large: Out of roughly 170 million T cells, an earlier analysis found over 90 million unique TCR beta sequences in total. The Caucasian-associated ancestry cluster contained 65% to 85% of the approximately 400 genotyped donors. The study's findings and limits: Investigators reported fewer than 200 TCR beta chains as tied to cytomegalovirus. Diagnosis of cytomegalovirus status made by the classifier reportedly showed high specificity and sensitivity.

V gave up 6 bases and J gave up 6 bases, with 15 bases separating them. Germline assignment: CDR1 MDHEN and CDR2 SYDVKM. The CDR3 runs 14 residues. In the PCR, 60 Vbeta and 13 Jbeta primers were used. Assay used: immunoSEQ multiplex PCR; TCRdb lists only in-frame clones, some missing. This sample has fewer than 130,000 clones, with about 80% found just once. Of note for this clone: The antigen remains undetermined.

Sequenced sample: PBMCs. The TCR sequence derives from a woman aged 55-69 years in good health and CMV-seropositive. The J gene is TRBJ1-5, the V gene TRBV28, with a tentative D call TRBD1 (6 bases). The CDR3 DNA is TGTGCCAGCAGCTTAGGACAGCTCAGTCAGCCCCAGCATTTT. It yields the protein CASSLGQLSQPQHF.